The entry below gives a single TCR beta chain sequence along with its context. TCRdb's table, derived via immunoSEQ multiplex PCR, lists solely in-frame clones and lacks some. The table records hundreds of thousands of clones, 80% to 90% of them present only once. These data originate in a study of blood T cell repertoires in COVID-19. At the level of the study: COVID-19 samples from acute and convalescent phases originated in the United States, Italy and Spain.

Donors were grouped by their self-reported clinical history. The germline V gene encodes CDR1 MGHRA and CDR2 YSYEKL. With V trimmed by 4 bases and J by 2 bases, 4 bases remained unmatched. There are 15 residues in the CDR3. Sequenced: PBMCs or T cells enriched from blood (not recorded which). This chain joins TRBV4-1 and TRBJ2-3; 9 positions match TRBD2. This TCR came from a man aged 18-30 years who had recovered from COVID-19. CDR3 sequence: CASSLSGGPTDTQYF. Here the CDR3 DNA reads TGCGCCAGCAGCCTGAGCGGGGGGCCCACAGATACGCAGTATTTT.